Following are 31 T cell receptor beta chains from one sample sequenced in a study of blood T cell repertoires in COVID-19. Some clones are missing from TCRdb's copy, which holds only in-frame ones; the method was immunoSEQ multiplex PCR. This table holds over 45,000 clones, roughly 76% found once. Sequencing was performed on peripheral blood. The receptors come from a man aged 50 or older with active or convalescent COVID-19.

The chain joins TRBV5-1 to TRBJ2-7; 7 positions agree with TRBD2. The V and J ends lost 4 bases and 2 bases, in that order; junction bases with no gene match: 9. Germline V CDR1 and CDR2: SGHRS, YFSETQ. The CDR3 length is 15 residues. CDR3 protein: CASSPFGTIAYEQYF. As DNA, the CDR3 is TGCGCCAGCAGCCCATTCGGGACTATCGCCTACGAGCAGTACTTC.

CDR3 amino acids: CASSPPWGAGANTGELFF. The CDR3 coding sequence is TGTGCCAGCAGCCCCCCTTGGGGGGCGGGGGCCAACACCGGGGAGCTGTTTTTT. The rearrangement links TRBV3-1 (or the pseudogene TRBV3-2) to TRBJ2-2; D perhaps matches TRBD2 (7 bases). The CDR3 loop spans 18 amino acids. Germline CDR1 is LGHDT and CDR2 is YNNKEL (reference sequence). Trimming removed 4 bases from V and 2 bases from J, with 20 bases in between.

The chain recombines TRBV19 with TRBJ1-2; TRBD1 matches at 9 bases. CDR1 is LNHDA and CDR2 is SQIVND in the germline V gene (reference sequence). Trimming took 0 bases from V and 4 from J; bases not matched to a gene: 9. The CDR3 runs 17 residues. The CDR3 DNA reads TGTGCCAGTAGTATAGATTTTTCGACAGGGGGTTTCTATGGCTACACCTTC. It specifies CASSIDFSTGGFYGYTF.

The chain uses TRBV6-6 and TRBJ2-3; D is possibly TRBD1 (6 bases). Germline CDR1 is MNHNY and CDR2 is SVGAGI (reference sequence). CDR3 size: 16 residues. V lost 4 bases and J lost 0, with 14 bases in between. The CDR3 spells CASSLGQYTSTDTQYF. The CDR3 nucleotides read TGTGCCAGCAGTTTAGGACAGTATACTAGCACAGATACGCAGTATTTT.

J is TRBJ1-5 and V is TRBV19, with TRBD1 as a possible D gene (6 bases). Trimming left V 6 bases short and J 5 bases short, with 8 bases between. This CDR3 is built from 12 residues. In germline, CDR1 is LNHDA, CDR2 SQIVND (reference sequence). CDR3 coding DNA: TGTGCCAGTAGGACAGGAGATCAGCCCCAGCATTTT. Translated, it gives CASRTGDQPQHF.

The CDR3 region has the DNA TGTGCCAGCAGCCAAGATTACACCTACTATGGCTACACCTTC. Translated, it gives CASSQDYTYYGYTF. This chain joins TRBV3-1 (or the pseudogene TRBV3-2) and TRBJ1-2, with D unresolved. The CDR3 length is 14 residues. The ends were cut back, 0 bases at V and 3 bases at J, with 8 bases in the middle. In germline, CDR1 is LGHDT, CDR2 YNNKEL (reference sequence).

The rearrangement links TRBV19 to TRBJ2-5, with D tentatively TRBD1 (6 bases). CDR3 length: 14 amino acids. The germline CDR1 and CDR2 sequences are LNHDA and SQIVND (reference sequence). V lost 8 bases and J 5 bases, leaving 18 bases between the germline ends. The CDR3 here is CASPPGASGETQYF. The CDR3 DNA reads as TGTGCCAGTCCCCCAGGGGCCAGTGGTGAGACCCAGTACTTC.

In this sample, this clone turned up a few times. This chain's CDR3 is CASRTGPQETQYF. Written as DNA, the CDR3 is TGTGCCAGCAGGACAGGGCCGCAAGAGACCCAGTACTTC. The chain recombines TRBV2 with TRBJ2-5; 7 positions match TRBD1. V gave up 6 bases and J gave up 2 bases; unmatched junction bases: 3. From germline, CDR1 is SNHLY and CDR2 FYNNEI. CDR3 size: 13 residues. Together with reference TRBV2 and TRBJ2-5, the CDR3 gives the full variable domain: EPEVTQTPSHQVTQMGQEVILRCVPISNHLYFYWYRQILGQKVEFLVSFYNNEISEKSEIFDDQFSVERPDGSNFTLKIRSTKLEDSAMYFCASRTGPQETQYFGPGTRLLVL.

The gene calls are TRBV7-3 and TRBJ2-3, with 7 bases that match TRBD2. The germline V gene has CDR1 SGHTA and CDR2 FQGTGA. The CDR3 contains 14 residues. Unmatched junction bases numbered 4, after V lost 2 bases and J lost 5 bases. CDR3 bases: TGTGCCAGCAGCTTATCCGGGACTATAGATACGCAGTATTTT. Translation gives CASSLSGTIDTQYF.

This clone turned up a few times. The chain recombines TRBV14 with TRBJ2-5; 7 positions match TRBD1. Germline V gene sequence: CDR1 SGHDN, CDR2 FVKESK. The CDR3 sequence is 15 residues long. After removal of 3 bases from V and 5 bases from J, the junction contained 9 bases not matched to a gene. CDR3 nucleotides: TGTGCCAGCAGCCAGGTCATGACAGGGCCGGAGACCCAGTACTTC. Translating it yields CASSQVMTGPETQYF.

The table lists this clone with a few counts. J is TRBJ2-1 and V is TRBV19, with 13 bases matching TRBD2. Trimming cost V 7 bases and J 7 bases; bases outside gene matches: 10. The germline CDR1 and CDR2 sequences are LNHDA and SQIVND (reference sequence). This CDR3 comprises 16 residues. The CDR3 loop is CASNPPGTSGDNEQFF. The CDR3 region has the DNA TGTGCCAGTAACCCCCCGGGGACTAGCGGGGATAATGAGCAGTTCTTC.

This rearrangement joins TRBV5-6 to TRBJ2-7; 7 nucleotides agree with TRBD1. V dropped 2 bases and J dropped 0; count of bases not matched to a gene: 5. The CDR3 sequence is 15 residues long. Germline CDR1 is SGHDT and CDR2 is YYEEEE. The CDR3 DNA reads TGTGCCAGCAGCTTAATGGCAGGGGGCTCCTACGAGCAGTACTTC. Translation gives CASSLMAGGSYEQYF.

The chain uses TRBV11-2 and TRBJ1-4, with D perhaps TRBD1 (6 bases). Germline V CDR1 and CDR2: SGHAT, FQNNGV. V lost 1 base and J lost 5, with 11 bases in between. The length of the CDR3 is 15 residues. Here the CDR3 DNA reads TGTGCCAGCAGCTTAGCAGGGGCAGGGAATGAAAAACTGTTTTTT. Translation gives CASSLAGAGNEKLFF.

This clone was seen more than once but under ten times. The CDR3 DNA is TGTGCCAGCAGCTCAAGTTACCCTACGAAGCAGTACTTC. Its translation: CASSSSYPTKQYF. The gene calls are TRBV11-3 and TRBJ2-7; D is undetermined. This CDR3 spans 13 amino acids. V was clipped by 4 bases and J by 8 bases, with 15 bases between them. The germline CDR1 and CDR2 sequences are SGHNT and YENEEA.

The genes are TRBV7-8 and TRBJ2-2, with 10 bases aligning to TRBD1. CDR1 SGHVS and CDR2 FQNEAQ come from the germline V gene. V lost 5 bases and J lost 6; bases outside the gene matches: 3. The CDR3 totals 14 residues. CDR3: CASSLGQGSGELFF. The CDR3 region has the DNA TGTGCCAGCAGCCTGGGACAGGGGTCCGGGGAGCTGTTTTTT.

V gene TRBV5-4 combines with J gene TRBJ2-7, with 7 bases matching TRBD1. CDR3 length: 13 residues. With 4 bases clipped from V and 3 bases from J, the junction kept 4 bases outside the gene matches. The germline V gene encodes CDR1 SGHNT and CDR2 YYREEE (reference sequence). CDR3: CASSADRFYEQYF. The CDR3 DNA sequence: TGTGCCAGCAGCGCGGACAGGTTCTACGAGCAGTACTTC.

This chain's CDR3 is CASTGGVAGGLPTNNEQFF. DNA of the CDR3: TGTGCCAGCACGGGCGGGGTAGCGGGGGGTCTTCCAACGAACAATGAGCAGTTCTTC. The chain carries TRBV5-4 and TRBJ2-1; 10 bases match TRBD2. Germline CDR1 SGHNT, CDR2 YYREEE (reference sequence). With V trimmed by 6 bases and J by 5 bases, 20 bases remained unmatched. This CDR3 contains 19 residues.

The chain joins TRBV6-5 to TRBJ1-3; D gene ambiguous. Trimming stripped 4 bases from V and 4 bases from J, with 14 bases between. Per germline, CDR1 MNHEY and CDR2 SVGAGI. The CDR3 runs to 15 residues. CDR3 bases: TGTGCCAGCAGTTTCACACCTGATCAAGGAAACACCATATATTTT. Its translation: CASSFTPDQGNTIYF.

This chain uses TRBV7-2 with TRBJ2-2, with TRBD1 matching 10 bases. The CDR3 runs to 15 residues. Germline V lookup: CDR1 SGHTA, CDR2 FQGNSA. With 7 bases clipped from V and 3 bases from J, the junction kept 5 bases outside the gene matches. The CDR3 loop is CASNRQGADTGELFF. The CDR3 nucleotides are TGTGCCAGCAATAGACAGGGGGCCGACACCGGGGAGCTGTTTTTT.

V is TRBV7-2 and J is TRBJ1-3; D unclear. The CDR3 spans 18 residues. Germline loops: CDR1 SGHTA, CDR2 FQGNSA. The germline V and J ends were trimmed by 1 base and 0 bases, with 16 bases remaining between them. The CDR3 protein is CASSLGSAGSSSGNTIYF. The CDR3 nucleotides read TGTGCCAGCAGCTTAGGTAGCGCCGGGTCAAGCTCTGGAAACACCATATATTTT.

This clone was seen once. The chain recombines TRBV4-1 with TRBJ2-3; 15 bases line up with TRBD2. This CDR3 spans 18 amino acids. The germline CDR1 and CDR2 sequences are MGHRA and YSYEKL. Trimming took 6 bases from V and 2 from J; bases not matched to a gene: 9. The CDR3 DNA is TGCGCCAGCAGGGGGGGTGGACTAGCGGGAGGGAACACAGATACGCAGTATTTT. This translates into CASRGGGLAGGNTDTQYF.

This clone was counted a single time. The chain combines TRBV2 with TRBJ2-4; unclear D gene. Between the trimmed V and J ends, which lost 11 bases and 0 bases, there was a span of 17 bases. The CDR3 is made up of 15 amino acids. Germline V CDR1 and CDR2: SNHLY, FYNNEI. In DNA, the CDR3 is TGTGCCTCAAGGTCGCAGAGACTAGCCAAAAACATTCAGTACTTC. It encodes CASRSQRLAKNIQYF.

The gene calls are TRBV2 and TRBJ1-2; tentatively, D is TRBD1 (5 bases). Germline assignment: CDR1 SNHLY and CDR2 FYNNEI. The CDR3 is 15 residues long. V lost 3 bases and J lost 6, with 17 bases in between. The CDR3 nucleotides are TGTGCCAGCAGTGACTCAGGGAGGGGTCTCCATGGCTACACCTTC. Translation gives CASSDSGRGLHGYTF.

The rearrangement links TRBV19 to TRBJ1-1; D uncertain. Looked up from germline, CDR1 is LNHDA and CDR2 is SQIVND (reference sequence). Trimming removed 3 bases from V and 1 base from J, with 12 bases in between. The CDR3 length is 15 residues. The CDR3 spells CASSIRRGWNTEAFF. As DNA, the CDR3 is TGTGCCAGTAGTATTAGGCGCGGTTGGAACACTGAAGCTTTCTTT.

The rearrangement links TRBV7-9 to TRBJ1-1, with TRBD1 as a possible D gene (5 bases). V was shortened by 1 base and J by 6 bases, with 9 bases between the two germline ends. This CDR3 contains 13 residues. The germline CDR1 and CDR2 sequences are SEHNR and FQNEAQ (reference sequence). The CDR3 DNA reads as TGTGCCAGCAGCTTAGTCAGGGTCCCTGAAGCTTTCTTT. Translating gives CASSLVRVPEAFF.

V is TRBV7-8 and J is TRBJ1-1; 8 bases agree with TRBD1. The CDR3 totals 14 residues. Per the germline V gene, CDR1 is SGHVS and CDR2 is FQNEAQ. Losses at the gene ends were 11 bases for V and 0 bases for J; bases not matched to a gene: 8. CDR3 region: CAVARQGMNTEAFF. DNA for the CDR3: TGTGCCGTCGCAAGACAGGGGATGAACACTGAAGCTTTCTTT.

This clone was observed a handful of times. The DNA of the CDR3 is TGTGCCAGCAGTGCCGGGACTCTTTATAATGAGCAGTTCTTC. It translates to CASSAGTLYNEQFF. This chain uses TRBV25-1 with TRBJ2-1, with D perhaps matching TRBD2 (6 bases). Germline CDR1 is MGHDK and CDR2 is SYGVNS. V was shortened by 4 bases and J by 7 bases, with 14 bases between the two germline ends. CDR3 length: 14 amino acids.

The J gene is TRBJ2-2, the V gene TRBV3-1 (or the pseudogene TRBV3-2), with 15 positions matching TRBD2. CDR1 and CDR2 from the germline V gene are LGHDT and YNNKEL (reference sequence). Trimming at V came to 2 bases and at J to 4 bases, leaving 8 bases not matched to a gene. This CDR3 comprises 19 residues. Here the CDR3 DNA reads TGTGCCAGCAGCCAACACGGACTAGCGGGAGGGCCGAGCACCGGGGAGCTGTTTTTT. Its protein is CASSQHGLAGGPSTGELFF.

The chain employs TRBV6-2 or TRBV6-3 and TRBJ1-5; TRBD1 aligns across 7 bases. Germline CDR1 and CDR2: MNHEY and SVGEGT. With V trimmed by 4 bases and J by 8 bases, 11 bases remained unmatched. The CDR3 is made up of 15 amino acids. For the CDR3, the DNA is TGTGCCAGCAGTTCCCGGACAGGCACCAAGGAGCCCCAGCATTTT. This codes for CASSSRTGTKEPQHF.

V and J are TRBV13 and TRBJ1-1, with a tentative D call TRBD1 (6 bases). This CDR3 comprises 17 residues. Germline values: CDR1 PRHDT, CDR2 FYEKMQ (reference sequence). The V end lost 2 bases, the J end lost 0 bases, and 16 bases lay between the germline ends. CDR3 region: CASSLQSGTNMNTEAFF. The CDR3 DNA reads as TGTGCCAGCAGCTTACAATCCGGGACAAACATGAACACTGAAGCTTTCTTT.

The chain combines TRBV9 with TRBJ1-4; 9 bases are shared with TRBD1. The germline V gene encodes CDR1 SGDLS and CDR2 YYNGEE. The CDR3 extends over 16 amino acids. The V segment lost 3 bases and the J segment 4 bases; nucleotides outside the gene matches: 7. The CDR3 loop reads CASSAGTGTVNEKLFF. In nucleotides, the CDR3 is TGTGCCAGCAGCGCCGGGACAGGGACTGTTAATGAAAAACTGTTTTTT.